This is a list of T cell receptor beta chains from one sample in a study of shared clonotypes between healthy human individuals. Assay used: immunoSEQ multiplex PCR; TCRdb lists only in-frame clones, some missing. The sample has approximately 740,000 clones, more than 85% seen once. Source material: naive CD8+ T cells sorted from blood. The receptors come from a man under 40 in good health. Both conserved end residues are part of each CDR3. The D gene is left open where the match is weak. Clone size is given for some rows only: seen once, a few or many times, or a class if the clone is expanded.

J	D	length	size	V	DNA	CDR3
TRBJ1-5	-	13	-	TRBV19	TGTGCCAGTAGTATGGAACGCCATCAGCCCCAGCATTTT	CASSMERHQPQHF
TRBJ2-1	-	14	once	TRBV29-1	TGCAGCGCGGACCGAGGACGCTCCTACAATGAGCAGTTCTTC	CSADRGRSYNEQFF
TRBJ1-2	-	12	-	TRBV29-1	TGCAGCGTTTTAGGGGCGGAAGTTGGCTACACCTTC	CSVLGAEVGYTF
TRBJ1-1	-	18	-	TRBV7-3	TGTGCCAGCAGCTCCCAACCAGGGTCGGGGGGTACAAACACTGAAGCTTTCTTT	CASSSQPGSGGTNTEAFF
TRBJ2-7	-	14	-	TRBV18	TGTGCCAGCTCACCACCGGTCCTCAACTACGAGCAGTACTTC	CASSPPVLNYEQYF
TRBJ2-3	-	15	-	TRBV4-1	TGCGCCAGCAGCCAAGTTGTTACTAGCACAGATACGCAGTATTTT	CASSQVVTSTDTQYF
TRBJ2-7	TRBD1	14	few	TRBV7-9	TGTGCCAGCAGCTCCGGACAGGGCGATTACGAGCAGTACTTC	CASSSGQGDYEQYF
TRBJ2-7	TRBD1	14	-	TRBV10-3	TGTGCCATCAGTCCTGGACAGGGACCTTACGAGCAGTACTTC	CAISPGQGPYEQYF
TRBJ2-3	TRBD2	17	-	TRBV9	TGTGCCAGCAGCGAGGGAGTCCTAGCGGGAGTGGTAGATACGCAGTATTTT	CASSEGVLAGVVDTQYF
TRBJ2-1	-	12	-	TRBV19	TGTGCCAGCCAGGACTACCCGAATGAGCAGTTCTTC	CASQDYPNEQFF
TRBJ2-1	-	14	-	TRBV4-1	TGCGCCAGCACCGTCGTAGGGGGGGACAATGAGCAGTTCTTC	CASTVVGGDNEQFF
TRBJ1-2	-	9	-	TRBV2	TGTGCCAGCAGTGAGACGCCTACCTTC	CASSETPTF
TRBJ2-2	-	13	-	TRBV7-2	TGTGCCAGCAGCTTAGAGCGGGTCGGGGAGCTGTTTTTT	CASSLERVGELFF
TRBJ2-7	-	16	-	TRBV6-7	TGTGCCAGCAGTTATAATTTAGGGCAGTATCCCTACGAGCAGTACTTC	CASSYNLGQYPYEQYF
TRBJ2-1	-	13	-	TRBV27	TGTGCCAGCAGTTTCTCTATTCGGGGTGAGCAGTTCTTC	CASSFSIRGEQFF
TRBJ2-1	-	14	-	TRBV29-1	TGCAGCGTTATGCGGCAGGGGAGTTACAATGAGCAGTTCTTC	CSVMRQGSYNEQFF
TRBJ2-5	-	17	once	TRBV9	TGTGCCAGCAGCGGGAACCCCGGCGTGGCATTACAAGAGACCCAGTACTTC	CASSGNPGVALQETQYF
TRBJ2-2	-	14	once	TRBV5-8	TGTGCCAGCAGACCCGGGCTGAACACCGGGGAGCTGTTTTTT	CASRPGLNTGELFF
TRBJ2-7	-	14	-	TRBV4-1	TGCGCCAGCAGCCAAGATCTAGTCGGGGACGAGCAGTACTTC	CASSQDLVGDEQYF
TRBJ2-3	TRBD2	15	-	TRBV10-2	TGCGCCAGTGAGGGACTAGCGGGAGCTGGAGATACGCAGTATTTT	CASEGLAGAGDTQYF
TRBJ2-7	TRBD2	15	-	TRBV5-8	TGTGCCAGCAGCTTCTTTAGAAGTAGGGAGGGCGAGCAGTACTTC	CASSFFRSREGEQYF
TRBJ2-1	-	15	-	TRBV27	TGTGCCAGCACCACCCCTAGCGTGGGAATCCCTGAGCAGTTCTTC	CASTTPSVGIPEQFF
TRBJ2-7	-	11	few	TRBV2	TGTGCCAGCAGTGGGGAATACGAGCAGTACTTC	CASSGEYEQYF
TRBJ2-3	-	15	-	TRBV9	TGTGCCAGCAGCGTACAGGGATTGAGCACAGATACGCAGTATTTT	CASSVQGLSTDTQYF
TRBJ1-1	-	14	-	TRBV5-1	TGCGCCAGCAGTGATGGAGCAGGGGCCGGTGAAGCTTTCTTT	CASSDGAGAGEAFF
TRBJ1-4	TRBD1	15	-	TRBV7-2	TGTGCCAGCAGCCGGGGACAGGCGACCAATGAAAAACTGTTTTTT	CASSRGQATNEKLFF
TRBJ2-7	TRBD1	15	-	TRBV10-3	TGTGCCATCAGTGACTGGACAGGGTACTCCTACGAGCAGTACTTC	CAISDWTGYSYEQYF
TRBJ2-7	-	12	few	TRBV27	TGTGCCAGCGGTAACACTGCCTACGAGCAGTACTTC	CASGNTAYEQYF
TRBJ2-7	-	15	-	TRBV7-9	TGTGCCAGCAGCCCCGAGTCTAGCGAAATCTACGAGCAGTACTTC	CASSPESSEIYEQYF
TRBJ2-7	-	15	-	TRBV15	TGTGCCACCAGCGATCACAGACTCCGCTCCTACGAGCAGTACTTC	CATSDHRLRSYEQYF
TRBJ2-3	-	17	-	TRBV13	TGTGCCAGCAGCTCCTACTTCCGGGACACAGACACAGATACGCAGTATTTT	CASSSYFRDTDTDTQYF
TRBJ2-3	-	18	-	TRBV14	TGTGCCAGCAGCCAAGATTTACGACCAAACAGGAGAACAGATACGCAGTATTTT	CASSQDLRPNRRTDTQYF
TRBJ2-1	TRBD2	12	few	TRBV5-4	TGTGCCAGCAGCTTGGAACTAGCGGGAGCGGTCTTC	CASSLELAGAVF
TRBJ1-1	TRBD1	15	once	TRBV2	TGTGCCAGCAGCGCCAGGGGGACGGTGAACACTGAAGCTTTCTTT	CASSARGTVNTEAFF
TRBJ2-7	TRBD2	16	many	TRBV4-3	TGCGCCAGCAGCCAAGATAATCTAGCGGGAGTTCACGAGCAGTACTTC	CASSQDNLAGVHEQYF
TRBJ2-3	TRBD2	18	-	TRBV15	TGTGCCACCAGCCCGCGACTAGCGGGGACCGGGGGTACAGATACGCAGTATTTT	CATSPRLAGTGGTDTQYF
TRBJ2-2	TRBD2	16	-	TRBV27	TGTGCCAGCAGTTTAGGGCTAGCGGGACCGACCGGGGAGCTGTTTTTT	CASSLGLAGPTGELFF
TRBJ2-7	-	11	-	TRBV25-1	TGTGCCAGCATTACAGGCTACGAGCAGTACTTC	CASITGYEQYF
TRBJ1-1	-	13	-	TRBV5-4	TGTGCCAGCAGCCCAGGGGAGATCACTGAAGCTTTCTTT	CASSPGEITEAFF
TRBJ2-1	-	15	-	TRBV15	TGTGCCACCAGCGACAGGAGGGGCTACGCCAATGAGCAGTTCTTC	CATSDRRGYANEQFF
TRBJ1-5	-	12	once	TRBV5-3	TGTGCCAGAAGTTACCAGGATCAGCCCCAGCATTTT	CARSYQDQPQHF
TRBJ2-2	-	16	once	TRBV7-2	TGTGCCAGCAGCTCCCCGCGGGTCCAGAACACCGGGGAGCTGTTTTTT	CASSSPRVQNTGELFF
TRBJ2-5	-	15	few	TRBV4-1	TGCGCCAGCAGCCAAGATCCGGGCGCTCAAGAGACCCAGTACTTC	CASSQDPGAQETQYF
TRBJ1-5	-	18	-	TRBV4-1	TGCGCCAGCAGCCAACGTGGGCCAGGCGGGCTCGAAACGCAGCCCCAGCATTTT	CASSQRGPGGLETQPQHF
TRBJ2-7	-	14	-	TRBV27	TGTGCCAGCAGTTTAGTACAGGGTGGAGACGAGCAGTACTTC	CASSLVQGGDEQYF
TRBJ2-1	TRBD1	16	-	TRBV4-3	TGCGCCAGCAGCCAAGGAAGGACAGGAGCCTACAATGAGCAGTTCTTC	CASSQGRTGAYNEQFF
TRBJ2-5	-	13	-	TRBV7-9	TGTGCCAGCAGCTTAGGTGGAAGAGAGACCCAGTACTTC	CASSLGGRETQYF
TRBJ1-1	-	14	once	TRBV27	TGTGCCAGCACCCCCGGCCTGGGCGACACTGAAGCTTTCTTT	CASTPGLGDTEAFF
TRBJ1-5	-	15	-	TRBV7-9	TGTGCCAGCAGCTTAGAGGGCCATAGCAATCAGCCCCAGCATTTT	CASSLEGHSNQPQHF
TRBJ2-1	-	13	-	TRBV7-2	TGTGCCAGCAGCTCCCCCTTGGGCAATGAGCAGTTCTTC	CASSSPLGNEQFF
TRBJ2-7	-	12	-	TRBV25-1	TGTGCCAGCAGTCCTAGCTCCTACGAGCAGTACTTC	CASSPSSYEQYF
TRBJ2-5	-	15	once	TRBV25-1	TGTGCCAGCAGTGCACGACGGGGGGCGGGGGAGACCCAGTACTTC	CASSARRGAGETQYF
TRBJ2-7	-	13	-	TRBV4-1	TGCGCCAGCAGCCAAGGCCCAACGTACGAGCAGTACTTC	CASSQGPTYEQYF
TRBJ1-2	-	16	-	TRBV9	TGTGCCAGCAGCATCGTCGACGGCGGGGGAAGGGGTGGCTACACCTTC	CASSIVDGGGRGGYTF
TRBJ2-7	-	14	-	TRBV7-2	TGTGCCAGCAGCTTTCCAGGCGGGACCTACGAGCAGTACTTC	CASSFPGGTYEQYF
TRBJ2-3	TRBD1	16	-	TRBV28	TGTGCCAGCAGTTCGTCCTCCGGGACAGGCACAGATACGCAGTATTTT	CASSSSSGTGTDTQYF
TRBJ2-2	-	13	-	TRBV5-1	TGCGCCAGCAGCTCTGTAGATACCGGGGAGCTGTTTTTT	CASSSVDTGELFF
TRBJ2-3	-	15	-	TRBV27	TGTGCCAGCACCCCCTATGGGGATAGCACAGATACGCAGTATTTT	CASTPYGDSTDTQYF
TRBJ2-3	TRBD1	16	-	TRBV7-9	TGTGCCAGCAGCGGAGAGGGGACAGGGGTAGTTGGTACGCAGTATTTT	CASSGEGTGVVGTQYF